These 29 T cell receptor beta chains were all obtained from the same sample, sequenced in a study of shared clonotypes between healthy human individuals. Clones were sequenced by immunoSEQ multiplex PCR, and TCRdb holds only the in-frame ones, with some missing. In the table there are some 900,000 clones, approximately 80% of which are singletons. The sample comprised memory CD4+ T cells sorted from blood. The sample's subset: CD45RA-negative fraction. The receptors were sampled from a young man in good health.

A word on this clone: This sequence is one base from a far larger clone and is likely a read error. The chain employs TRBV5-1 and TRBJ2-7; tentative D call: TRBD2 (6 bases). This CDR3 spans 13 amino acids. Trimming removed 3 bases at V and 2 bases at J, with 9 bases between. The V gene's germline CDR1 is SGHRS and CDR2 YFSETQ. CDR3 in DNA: TGCGCCAGCAGCTCGGGGACTCCCTACGAGCAGTACTTC. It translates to CASSSGTPYEQYF. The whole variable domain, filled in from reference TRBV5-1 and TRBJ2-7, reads KAGVTQTPRYLIKTRGQQVTLSCSPISGHRSVSWYQQTPGQGLQFLFEYFSETQRNKGNFPGRFSGRQFSNSRSEMNVSTLELGDSALYLCASSSGTPYEQYFGPGTRLTVT.

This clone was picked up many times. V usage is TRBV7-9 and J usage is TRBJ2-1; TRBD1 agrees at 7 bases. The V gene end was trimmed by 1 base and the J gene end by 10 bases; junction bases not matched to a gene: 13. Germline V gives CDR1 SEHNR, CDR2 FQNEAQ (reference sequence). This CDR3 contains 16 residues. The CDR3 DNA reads TGTGCCAGCAGCTTAGGAGGCCCGACAGGGCGGGTCGAGCAGTTCTTC. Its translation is CASSLGGPTGRVEQFF.

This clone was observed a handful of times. The CDR3 protein is CASKTDRSIPYEQYF. The CDR3 nucleotides read TGTGCCAGCAAAACTGACAGGAGTATCCCCTACGAGCAGTACTTC. This chain uses TRBV2 with TRBJ2-7; a possible D gene is TRBD1 (6 bases). The germline gives CDR1 SNHLY, CDR2 FYNNEI. Trimming removed 7 bases from V and 2 bases from J, with 18 bases in between. This CDR3 contains 15 residues. The full variable domain, in which reference TRBV2 and TRBJ2-7 provide the parts outside the CDR3, is EPEVTQTPSHQVTQMGQEVILRCVPISNHLYFYWYRQILGQKVEFLVSFYNNEISEKSEIFDDQFSVERPDGSNFTLKIRSTKLEDSAMYFCASKTDRSIPYEQYFGPGTRLTVT.

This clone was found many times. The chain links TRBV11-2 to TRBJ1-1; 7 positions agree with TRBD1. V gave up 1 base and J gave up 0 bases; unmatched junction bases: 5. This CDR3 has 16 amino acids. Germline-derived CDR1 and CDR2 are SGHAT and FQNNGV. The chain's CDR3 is CASSLVHRGMNTEAFF. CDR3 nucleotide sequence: TGTGCCAGCAGCTTAGTTCACAGGGGAATGAACACTGAAGCTTTCTTT. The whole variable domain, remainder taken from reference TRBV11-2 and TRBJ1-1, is EAGVAQSPRYKIIEKRQSVAFWCNPISGHATLYWYQQILGQGPKLLIQFQNNGVVDDSQLPKDRFSAERLKGVDSTLKIQPAKLEDSAVYLCASSLVHRGMNTEAFFGQGTRLTVV.

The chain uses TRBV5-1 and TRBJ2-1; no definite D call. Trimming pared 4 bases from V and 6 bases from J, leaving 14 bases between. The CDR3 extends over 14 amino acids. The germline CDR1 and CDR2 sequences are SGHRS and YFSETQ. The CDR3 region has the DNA TGCGCCAGCAGCGCGGTAGTGGATCGCAATGAGCAGTTCTTC. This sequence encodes CASSAVVDRNEQFF.

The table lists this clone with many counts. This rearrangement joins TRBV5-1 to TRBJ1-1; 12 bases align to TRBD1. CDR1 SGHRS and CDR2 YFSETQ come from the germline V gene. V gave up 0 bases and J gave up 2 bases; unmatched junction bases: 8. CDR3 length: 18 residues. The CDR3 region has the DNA TGCGCCAGCAGCTTGGGAACGGGACAGGGGGCCGGAAACACTGAAGCTTTCTTT. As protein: CASSLGTGQGAGNTEAFF.

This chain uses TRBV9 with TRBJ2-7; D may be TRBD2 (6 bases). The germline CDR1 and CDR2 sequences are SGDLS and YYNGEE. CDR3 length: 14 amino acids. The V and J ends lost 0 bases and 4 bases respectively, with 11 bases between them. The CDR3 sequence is CASSVAPGLYEQYF. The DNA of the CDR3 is TGTGCCAGCAGCGTAGCGCCGGGACTTTACGAGCAGTACTTC.

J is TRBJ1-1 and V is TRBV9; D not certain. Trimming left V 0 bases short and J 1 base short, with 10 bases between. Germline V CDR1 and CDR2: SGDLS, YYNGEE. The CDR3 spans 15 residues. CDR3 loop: CASSVGAAENTEAFF. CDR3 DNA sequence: TGTGCCAGCAGCGTAGGCGCGGCGGAGAACACTGAAGCTTTCTTT.

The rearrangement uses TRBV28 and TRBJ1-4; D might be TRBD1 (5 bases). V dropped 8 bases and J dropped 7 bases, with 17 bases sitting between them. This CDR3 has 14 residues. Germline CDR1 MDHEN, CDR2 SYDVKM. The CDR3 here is CASGSEAGSEKLFF. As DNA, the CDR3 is TGTGCCAGCGGATCTGAGGCAGGGAGTGAAAAACTGTTTTTT.

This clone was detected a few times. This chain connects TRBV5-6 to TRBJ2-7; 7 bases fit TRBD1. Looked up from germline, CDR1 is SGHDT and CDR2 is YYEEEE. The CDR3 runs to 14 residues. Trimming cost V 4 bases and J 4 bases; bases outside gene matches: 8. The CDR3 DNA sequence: TGTGCCAGCAGCCCCAGACAGGGTCTGTACGAGCAGTACTTC. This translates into CASSPRQGLYEQYF. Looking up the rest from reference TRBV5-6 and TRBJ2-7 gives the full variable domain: DAGVTQSPTHLIKTRGQQVTLRCSPKSGHDTVSWYQQALGQGPQFIFQYYEEEERQRGNFPDRFSGHQFPNYSSELNVNALLLGDSALYLCASSPRQGLYEQYFGPGTRLTVT.

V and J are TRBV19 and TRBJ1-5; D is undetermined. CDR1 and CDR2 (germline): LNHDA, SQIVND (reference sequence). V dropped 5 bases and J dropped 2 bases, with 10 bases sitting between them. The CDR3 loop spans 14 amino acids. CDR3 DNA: TGTGCCAGTAGTCCTCTCATGGGCAATCAGCCCCAGCATTTT. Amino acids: CASSPLMGNQPQHF.

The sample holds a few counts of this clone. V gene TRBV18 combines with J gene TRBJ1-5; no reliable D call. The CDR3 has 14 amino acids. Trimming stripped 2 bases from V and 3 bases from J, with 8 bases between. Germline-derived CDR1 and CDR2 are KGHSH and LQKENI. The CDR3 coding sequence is TGTGCCAGCTCACCAGGCAGATTCAATCAGCCCCAGCATTTT. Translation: CASSPGRFNQPQHF.

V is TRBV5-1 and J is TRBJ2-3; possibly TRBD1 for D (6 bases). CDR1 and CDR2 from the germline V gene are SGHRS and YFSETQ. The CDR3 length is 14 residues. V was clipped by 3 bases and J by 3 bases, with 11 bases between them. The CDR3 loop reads CASSSTGETDTQYF. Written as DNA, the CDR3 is TGCGCCAGCAGCTCGACAGGCGAGACAGATACGCAGTATTTT.

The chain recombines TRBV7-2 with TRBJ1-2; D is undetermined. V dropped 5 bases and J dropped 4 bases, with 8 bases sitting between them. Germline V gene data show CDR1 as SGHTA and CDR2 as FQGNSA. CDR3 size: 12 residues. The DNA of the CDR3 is TGTGCCAGCAGCACCCCGGGCTATGGCTACACCTTC. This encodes CASSTPGYGYTF.

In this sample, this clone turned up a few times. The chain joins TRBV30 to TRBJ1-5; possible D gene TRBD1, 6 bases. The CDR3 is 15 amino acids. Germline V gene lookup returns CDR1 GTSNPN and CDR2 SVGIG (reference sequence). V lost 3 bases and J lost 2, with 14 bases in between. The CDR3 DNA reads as TGTGCCTGGAGCTTTACAGGGTACGGCAATCAGCCCCAGCATTTT. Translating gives CAWSFTGYGNQPQHF. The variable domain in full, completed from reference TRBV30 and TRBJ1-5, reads SQTIHQWPATLVQPVGSPLSLECTVEGTSNPNLYWYRQAAGRGLQLLFYSVGIGQISSEVPQNLSASRPQDRQFILSSKKLLLSDSGFYLCAWSFTGYGNQPQHFGDGTRLSIL.

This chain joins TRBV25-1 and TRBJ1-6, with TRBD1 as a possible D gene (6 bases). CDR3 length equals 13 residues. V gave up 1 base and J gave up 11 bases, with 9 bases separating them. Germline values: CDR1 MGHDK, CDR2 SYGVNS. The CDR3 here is CASSELTGTPLHF. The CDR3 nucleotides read TGTGCCAGCAGTGAATTGACAGGTACACCCCTCCACTTT. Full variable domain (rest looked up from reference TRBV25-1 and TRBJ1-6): EADIYQTPRYLVIGTGKKITLECSQTMGHDKMYWYQQDPGMELHLIHYSYGVNSTEKGDLSSESTVSRIRTEHFPLTLESARPSHTSQYLCASSELTGTPLHFGNGTRLTVT.

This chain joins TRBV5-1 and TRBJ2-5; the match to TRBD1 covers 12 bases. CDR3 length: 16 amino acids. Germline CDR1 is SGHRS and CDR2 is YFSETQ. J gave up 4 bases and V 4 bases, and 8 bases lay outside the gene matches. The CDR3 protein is CASSVEGQGARETQYF. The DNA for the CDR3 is TGCGCCAGCAGCGTGGAGGGACAGGGGGCGCGAGAGACCCAGTACTTC.

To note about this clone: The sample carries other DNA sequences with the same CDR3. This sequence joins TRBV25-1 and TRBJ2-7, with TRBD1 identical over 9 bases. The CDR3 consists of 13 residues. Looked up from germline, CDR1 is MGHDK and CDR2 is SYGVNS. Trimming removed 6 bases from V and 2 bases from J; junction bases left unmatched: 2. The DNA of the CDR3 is TGTGCCAGCAGGGGACAGGGAACCTACGAGCAGTACTTC. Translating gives CASRGQGTYEQYF.

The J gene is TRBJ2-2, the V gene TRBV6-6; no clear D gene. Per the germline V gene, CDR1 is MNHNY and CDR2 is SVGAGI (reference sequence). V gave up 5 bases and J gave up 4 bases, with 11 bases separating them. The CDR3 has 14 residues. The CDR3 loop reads CASSGQVITGELFF. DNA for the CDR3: TGTGCCAGCAGTGGGCAGGTCATCACCGGGGAGCTGTTTTTT.

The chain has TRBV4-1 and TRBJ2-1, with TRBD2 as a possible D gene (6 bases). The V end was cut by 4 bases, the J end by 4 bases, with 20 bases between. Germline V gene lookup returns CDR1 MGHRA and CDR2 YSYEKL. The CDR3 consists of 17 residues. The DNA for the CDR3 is TGCGCCAGCAGCCCACAGCGACTAGGGCTGGGGTACAATGAGCAGTTCTTC. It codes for CASSPQRLGLGYNEQFF.

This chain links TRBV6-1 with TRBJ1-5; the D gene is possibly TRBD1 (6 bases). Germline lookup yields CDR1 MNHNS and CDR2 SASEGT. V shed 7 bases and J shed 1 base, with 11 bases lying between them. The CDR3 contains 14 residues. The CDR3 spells CASTFGQSNQPQHF. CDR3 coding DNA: TGTGCCAGCACCTTTGGACAGAGCAATCAGCCCCAGCATTTT.

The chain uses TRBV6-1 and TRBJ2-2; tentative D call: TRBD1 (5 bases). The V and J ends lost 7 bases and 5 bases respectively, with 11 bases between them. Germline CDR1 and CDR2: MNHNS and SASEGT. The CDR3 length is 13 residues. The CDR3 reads CASTAQGTGELFF. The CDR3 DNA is TGTGCCAGCACCGCGCAGGGAACCGGGGAGCTGTTTTTT.

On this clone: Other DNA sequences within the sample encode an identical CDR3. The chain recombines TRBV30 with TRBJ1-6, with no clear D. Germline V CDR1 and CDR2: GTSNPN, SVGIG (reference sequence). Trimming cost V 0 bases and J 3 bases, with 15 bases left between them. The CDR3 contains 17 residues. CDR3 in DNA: TGTGCCTGGAGTGTACTTCGCGGATGGGACTATAATTCACCCCTCCACTTT. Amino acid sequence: CAWSVLRGWDYNSPLHF.

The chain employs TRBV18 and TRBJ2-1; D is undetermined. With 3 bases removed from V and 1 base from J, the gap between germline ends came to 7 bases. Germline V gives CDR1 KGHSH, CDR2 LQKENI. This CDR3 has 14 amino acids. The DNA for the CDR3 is TGTGCCAGCTCACCTCCCGAGTCCTACAATGAGCAGTTCTTC. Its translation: CASSPPESYNEQFF.

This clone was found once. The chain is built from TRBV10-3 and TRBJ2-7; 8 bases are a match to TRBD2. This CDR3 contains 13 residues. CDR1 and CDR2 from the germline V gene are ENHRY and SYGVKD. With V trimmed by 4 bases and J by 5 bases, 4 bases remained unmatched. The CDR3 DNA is TGTGCCATCAGTGCGGGAGGGCCGGACGAGCAGTACTTC. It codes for CAISAGGPDEQYF.

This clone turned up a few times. CDR3 protein: CASSFIPTGTGGEQYF. CDR3 nucleotides: TGTGCCAGCAGCTTTATCCCGACCGGGACAGGGGGCGAGCAGTACTTC. The rearrangement uses TRBV7-2 and TRBJ2-7, with 11 bases identical to TRBD1. Trimming removed 3 bases from V and 6 bases from J; junction bases left unmatched: 10. From germline, CDR1 is SGHTA and CDR2 FQGNSA. The CDR3 length is 16 residues.

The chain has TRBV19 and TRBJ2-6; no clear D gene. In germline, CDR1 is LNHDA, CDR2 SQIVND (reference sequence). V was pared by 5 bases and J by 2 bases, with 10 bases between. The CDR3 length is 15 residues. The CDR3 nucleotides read TGTGCCAGTAGTGACCAGCGCGCTGGGGCCAACGTCCTGACTTTC. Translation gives CASSDQRAGANVLTF.

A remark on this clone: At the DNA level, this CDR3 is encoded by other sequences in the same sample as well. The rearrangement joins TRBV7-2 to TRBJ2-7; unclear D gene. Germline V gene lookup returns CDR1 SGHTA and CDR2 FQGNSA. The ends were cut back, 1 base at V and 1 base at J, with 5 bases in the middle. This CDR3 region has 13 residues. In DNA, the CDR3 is TGTGCCAGCAGCTTAGTATCGTCCTACGAGCAGTACTTC. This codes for CASSLVSSYEQYF.

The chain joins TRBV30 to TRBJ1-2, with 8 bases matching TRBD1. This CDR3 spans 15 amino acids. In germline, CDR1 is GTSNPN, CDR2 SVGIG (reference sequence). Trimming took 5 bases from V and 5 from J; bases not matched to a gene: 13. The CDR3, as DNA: TGTGCCTGGGCTCCAGGGGGCCAACGGCCGTATGGCTACACCTTC. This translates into CAWAPGGQRPYGYTF.